This T cell receptor (beta chain) was found in a study of blood T cell repertoires in COVID-19 (dated by TCRdb to between 2020 and 2021). With respect to the entire study: Samples from collaborators originated in the United States, Italy and Spain and spanned both the acute and convalescent phases of COVID-19. Samples came from the ongoing ImmuneRACE study (first 160 participants) plus 1,254 subjects from 6 global collaborators. Sample metadata almost always included a de-identified subject ID, COVID-19 status, age in years and sex. HLA class I and class II types, where available, came from metadata supplied by the sample provider rather than from assay-based typing. The prospective study material was composed of cDNA or gDNA derived from T cells, B-cell-depleted T cells, or PBMCs. The dataset comprised deeply sampled blood TCRbeta repertoires from subjects exposed to, actively infected with, or recovered from COVID-19. A freely available public database, intended as a resource for researchers studying the immune response to SARS-CoV-2, is where the repertoires were released.

The immunoSEQ Assay, a bias-controlled multiplex PCR, was used to amplify TCRbeta CDR3 regions from genomic DNA. The original methods were these. Within the assay, amplification of reference gene primers was used to estimate how many nucleated cells each sample contained. To quantify the absolute abundance of each unique TCRbeta CDR3 rearrangement, sequence reads were collapsed and filtered. For each sample, productive Simpson clonality was calculated as the square root of Simpson's diversity index across productive rearrangements. What TCRdb holds here is the immuneACCESS table cut down to in-frame rearrangements. Part of the clones is not present; checked against another copy, under half of the missing clones reflect an unresolved V gene, and the others are unexplained. V and J calls and clone size come straight from that table; D and trimming were deduced from the DNA. The sample table contains roughly 360,000 clones; only one count was recorded for roughly 87% of them. Clones ranked in the top ten supply about 4.8% of the sample.

Beyond this particular receptor, the publication reports: The quantity of clinical and demographic metadata differed by source and by participant and was supplied without curation.

In the prospective study, participants were roughly 18 to 90 years old, resided in fewer than 25 geographic areas of the United States, and were enrolled through a virtual design. In the prospective study, cohorts were assigned on the basis of participant-reported clinical history obtained from a screening survey and a study questionnaire. Recovered participants in ImmuneRACE Cohort 3 were defined by two consecutive negative NP/OP PCR tests, clearance by a healthcare professional, or resolution of symptoms. Mobile phlebotomists in the prospective study collected whole blood, serum and a nasopharyngeal or oropharyngeal swab from every participant. Additional blood draws and questionnaires over an approximately two-month period could optionally be provided by prospective study participants. Before DNA extraction, blood samples from the prospective study were shipped at room temperature or frozen.

A word on this clone: Its antigen remains undetermined. Base-call qualities are not available, and no considerably larger clone is one nucleotide away.

The germline V gene (reference sequence) yields LNHDA for CDR1 and SQIVND for CDR2. Inclusive of the bounding cysteine and phenylalanine, the CDR3 is 15 residues long. The kept DNA is CDR3 alone, 45 bases in frame from the first base. V is reduced by 1 base and J by 1 base, leaving a spacing of 8 bases between them. This receptor was taken from a woman aged 45-65 years who had recovered from COVID-19. The sequence joins TRBV19 to TRBJ1-5, and perhaps TRBD1 as D gene, on 5 matching bases. Source material: PBMCs or T cells enriched from blood (not recorded which). The DNA sequence reads TGTGCCAGTAGTATAGCGCAGGGAAGCAATCAGCCCCAGCATTTT. Its translation reads: CASSIAQGSNQPQHF.